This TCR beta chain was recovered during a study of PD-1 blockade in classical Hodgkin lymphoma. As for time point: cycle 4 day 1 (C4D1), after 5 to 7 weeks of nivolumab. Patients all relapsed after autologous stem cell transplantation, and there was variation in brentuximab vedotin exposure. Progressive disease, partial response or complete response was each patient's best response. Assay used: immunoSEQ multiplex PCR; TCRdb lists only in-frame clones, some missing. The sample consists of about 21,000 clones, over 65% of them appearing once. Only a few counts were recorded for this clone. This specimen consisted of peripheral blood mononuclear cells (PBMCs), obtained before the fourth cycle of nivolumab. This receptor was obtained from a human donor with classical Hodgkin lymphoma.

The CDR3 reads CASSLPSTDTQYF. CDR3 DNA sequence: TGCGCCAGCAGCTTACCCTCCACAGATACGCAGTATTTT. This sequence joins TRBV5-1 and TRBJ2-3, with no clear D. The CDR3 consists of 13 residues. Trimming removed 2 bases at V and 2 bases at J, with 6 bases between. Germline CDR1 is SGHRS and CDR2 is YFSETQ.